This TCR beta chain was observed in a study of control samples from healthy donors and cancer patients. The germline gives CDR1 LNHDA, CDR2 SQIVND (reference sequence). The trim removed 9 bases at V and 7 bases at J, leaving 15 bases unmatched. This CDR3 has 14 amino acids. This table comes from immunoSEQ multiplex PCR, and its TCRdb copy is limited to in-frame clones, with some not included. The sample includes about 160,000 clones, roughly 94% seen only once; the top ten take over 6.5%. This chain links TRBV19 with TRBJ2-7; TRBD1 matches 7 bases. The sequence was obtained from a woman aged 35 to 49 in good health. The specimen was blood. The CDR3 loop reads CASATGTAASEQYF. The CDR3 DNA sequence: TGTGCCAGCGCGACCGGGACAGCAGCGAGTGAGCAGTACTTC. The variable domain in full, with the rest retrieved from reference TRBV19 and TRBJ2-7, is DGGITQSPKYLFRKEGQNVTLSCEQNLNHDAMYWYRQDPGQGLRLIYYSQIVNDFQKGDIAEGYSVSREKKESFPLTVTSAQKNPTAFYLCASATGTAASEQYFGPGTRLTVT.